This TCR beta chain was recorded in a study of CD8+ T cells in alopecia areata. Findings and caveats of the study: Normal scalp had lower clonality than lesional scalp, with alopecia totalis/universalis lesions showing this most strongly.

Looked up from germline, CDR1 is SEHNR and CDR2 is FQNEAQ (reference sequence). The CDR3 totals 16 residues. With V trimmed by 5 bases and J by 1 base, 3 bases remained unmatched. The sequencing template was cDNA reverse transcribed from extracted RNA. Here immunoSEQ multiplex PCR was the method, and the copy in TCRdb shows in-frame clones only, minus some. The sample records about 150,000 clones, 55% being singletons. On this clone itself: Its antigen is not known.

The sequence was obtained from a human donor in good health. The chain joins TRBV7-9 to TRBJ2-2; 11 bases agree with TRBD2. The sample consisted of CD4+ T cells sorted from blood. This CDR3 is CASSGLAGLNTGELFF. In nucleotides, the CDR3 is TGTGCCAGCAGCGGACTAGCGGGCCTGAACACCGGGGAGCTGTTTTTT.